These 2 T cell receptor beta chains came from one sample sequenced in a study of T cells in narcolepsy. The assay was immunoSEQ multiplex PCR, and TCRdb's table has in-frame clones only and misses some. The table shows fewer than 35,000 clones, with roughly four fifths occurring only once. Material for sequencing was CD45RA- memory CD4+ T cells from PBMCs. The receptors were sampled from a human donor with narcolepsy.

This chain uses TRBV6-4 with TRBJ1-2; D might be TRBD1 (6 bases). Germline CDR1 and CDR2: MRHNA and SNTAGT. The ends were cut back, 0 bases at V and 8 bases at J, with 13 bases in the middle. This CDR3 comprises 14 residues. DNA of the CDR3: TGTGCCAGCAGTGACTCAGGGGGGCTGAGGGGCTACACCTTC. Translated: CASSDSGGLRGYTF.

This chain joins TRBV10-3 and TRBJ1-1; D is perhaps TRBD1 (6 bases). CDR1 ENHRY and CDR2 SYGVKD come from the germline V gene. V was cut by 2 bases and J by 4 bases, with 17 bases left in between. This CDR3 is 16 amino acids long. This chain's CDR3 is CAISENFGQGTTEAFF. The DNA of the CDR3 is TGTGCCATCAGTGAGAATTTTGGTCAGGGGACCACTGAAGCTTTCTTT.